Reported below is one TCR beta chain. Its antigen remains unidentified. The CDR3 consists of 15 residues. Germline V gives CDR1 MDHEN, CDR2 SYDVKM. V was pared by 7 bases and J by 1 base, with 16 bases between. The sample is drawn from a study of cytomegalovirus exposure and HLA in healthy donors. Study-level findings and limits: Despite most TCR sequences being rare, some public TCRs occurred in many donors.

Repertoires were generated with immunoSEQ multiplex PCR, while TCRdb's copy carries only in-frame clones and drops some. This sample has hundreds of thousands of clones, with about nine tenths found just once. Sequencing was done on a sample of PBMCs. This rearrangement joins TRBV28 to TRBJ1-1; D gene uncertain. The receptor's source is a woman under 30 in good health and CMV-seropositive. The CDR3 here is CASNPFPLTNTEAFF. As DNA, the CDR3 is TGTGCCAGCAATCCATTCCCACTTACGAACACTGAAGCTTTCTTT.